Listed here are 22 T cell receptor beta chains from one sample, sequenced in a study of CD8+ T cells in alopecia areata. Extracted RNA was reverse transcribed into cDNA, the sequencing template. Repertoires were generated with immunoSEQ multiplex PCR, while TCRdb's copy carries only in-frame clones and drops some. This sample yields about 200,000 clones, of which 50% to 60% are seen a single time; less than 0.6% belongs to the top ten. The sample in question was CD4+ T cells sorted from blood, obtained at week 0. Source of these receptors: a human donor with alopecia areata.

Only one count was recorded for this clone. The chain carries TRBV2 and TRBJ1-1, with D possibly being TRBD1 (5 bases). Germline CDR1 and CDR2: SNHLY and FYNNEI. V was clipped by 7 bases and J by 8 bases, with 14 bases between them. The CDR3 totals 12 residues. This CDR3 reads CASTKGTVEAFF. The CDR3 DNA reads as TGTGCCAGCACTAAAGGGACTGTGGAAGCTTTCTTT.

In this sample, this clone turned up a few times. The chain is built from TRBV29-1 and TRBJ2-7; D is perhaps TRBD1 (6 bases). This CDR3 comprises 13 residues. V was shortened by 5 bases and J by 0 bases, with 11 bases between the two germline ends. Per germline, CDR1 SQVTM and CDR2 ANQGSEA. The CDR3 DNA sequence: TGCAGCGTTACAGGGTACCACTCCTACGAGCAGTACTTC. Translating gives CSVTGYHSYEQYF.

The chain recombines TRBV30 with TRBJ2-1, with unresolved D. The V end lost 0 bases, the J end lost 5 bases, and 8 bases lay between the germline ends. Germline V gene data show CDR1 as GTSNPN and CDR2 as SVGIG (reference sequence). The CDR3 has 13 amino acids. This CDR3 is CAWSVRRDNEQFF. In DNA form, the CDR3 reads TGTGCCTGGAGTGTACGTAGGGACAATGAGCAGTTCTTC.

The V and J genes are TRBV23-1 and TRBJ2-1; weak D call: TRBD1 (6 bases). TRBV23-1 is placed among ORFs of uncertain function. The CDR3 runs to 18 residues. V was shortened by 2 bases and J by 8 bases, with 25 bases between the two germline ends. The CDR3 sequence is CASSQNWARTADGDEQFF. CDR3 nucleotides: TGCGCCAGCAGTCAAAATTGGGCCCGGACAGCAGATGGTGATGAGCAGTTCTTC.

The chain employs TRBV5-6 and TRBJ1-6; TRBD1 matches 8 bases. The CDR3 length is 16 residues. The V and J ends lost 5 bases and 3 bases, in that order; junction bases with no gene match: 7. CDR1 and CDR2 from the germline V gene are SGHDT and YYEEEE. The CDR3 sequence is CASSHRGSGYNSPLHF. The CDR3 bases are TGTGCCAGCAGTCACAGGGGGTCCGGCTATAATTCACCCCTCCACTTT.

The V gene is TRBV29-1, the J gene TRBJ2-6; no reliable D call. V was trimmed by 6 bases and J by 1 base, leaving 7 bases between them. This CDR3 contains 13 residues. Germline CDR1 SQVTM, CDR2 ANQGSEA. CDR3 sequence reads: CSVCYSGANVLTF. In nucleotides, the CDR3 is TGCAGCGTATGTTATTCTGGGGCCAACGTCCTGACTTTC.

This chain connects TRBV29-1 to TRBJ2-3; TRBD1 matches at 8 bases. J gave up 1 base and V 7 bases, and 4 bases lay outside the gene matches. The CDR3 is 13 residues long. CDR1 is SQVTM, CDR2 ANQGSEA, per germline. CDR3 protein: CSADRGGTDTQYF. For the CDR3, the DNA is TGCAGCGCTGACAGGGGAGGCACAGATACGCAGTATTTT.

The chain is built from TRBV5-1 and TRBJ2-7; maybe TRBD1 (6 bases). Trimming took 1 base from V and 6 from J, leaving 14 bases between them. The CDR3 has 14 residues. Germline loops: CDR1 SGHRS, CDR2 YFSETQ. The CDR3 protein is CASSLSQGVSEQYF. Written as DNA, the CDR3 is TGCGCCAGCAGCTTGTCACAGGGAGTAAGCGAGCAGTACTTC.

This clone was picked up one time. The chain joins TRBV29-1 to TRBJ1-3; D perhaps matches TRBD1 (5 bases). CDR3 size: 12 residues. The V end lost 8 bases, the J end lost 4 bases, and 12 bases lay between the germline ends. Germline CDR1 SQVTM, CDR2 ANQGSEA. CDR3 loop: CSFQGAGNTIYF. As DNA, the CDR3 is TGCAGCTTCCAGGGAGCCGGAAACACCATATATTTT. Combining the CDR3 with reference TRBV29-1 and TRBJ1-3 gives the whole variable domain SAVISQKPSRDICQRGTSLTIQCQVDSQVTMMFWYRQQPGQSLTLIATANQGSEATYESGFVIDKFPISRPNLTFSTLTVSNMSPEDSSIYLCSFQGAGNTIYFGEGSWLTVV.

This sequence joins TRBV30 and TRBJ1-5; D is ambiguous. Germline V gene sequence: CDR1 GTSNPN, CDR2 SVGIG (reference sequence). V was trimmed by 2 bases and J by 8 bases, leaving 16 bases between them. This CDR3 region has 14 residues. The CDR3 sequence is CAWSRQYQEEPQHF. The CDR3 DNA follows: TGTGCCTGGAGTCGACAATACCAAGAGGAGCCCCAGCATTTT.

V is TRBV7-2 and J is TRBJ2-1; the match to TRBD1 covers 7 bases. The junction had 4 bases not matched to a gene; V was cut back by 2 bases and J by 0 bases. The germline CDR1 and CDR2 sequences are SGHTA and FQGNSA. This CDR3 comprises 16 residues. The CDR3 is CASSLSAGGSYNEQFF. The CDR3 DNA reads as TGTGCCAGCAGCTTATCGGCAGGGGGCTCCTACAATGAGCAGTTCTTC.

The rearrangement links TRBV27 to TRBJ1-1; D remains ambiguous. This CDR3 contains 15 residues. V lost 6 bases and J 2 bases, leaving 16 bases between the germline ends. Germline V lookup: CDR1 MNHEY, CDR2 SMNVEV (reference sequence). For the CDR3, the DNA is TGTGCCAGCAGCCCTGCAATTCGGGGAAACACTGAAGCTTTCTTT. The encoded protein is CASSPAIRGNTEAFF.

In this sample, this clone turned up a few times. The chain employs TRBV29-1 and TRBJ2-1; unclear D gene. CDR1 and CDR2 from the germline V gene are SQVTM and ANQGSEA. V was clipped by 4 bases and J by 9 bases, with 16 bases between them. The length of the CDR3 is 13 residues. The CDR3 loop is CSVGGLAHREQFF. The CDR3 DNA sequence: TGCAGCGTTGGAGGTCTGGCCCATCGTGAGCAGTTCTTC.

The genes are TRBV27 and TRBJ1-1; TRBD1 might be the D (6 bases). V shed 3 bases and J shed 6 bases, with 14 bases lying between them. Looked up from germline, CDR1 is MNHEY and CDR2 is SMNVEV (reference sequence). The CDR3 runs 14 residues. The CDR3 region is CASSFVGGRAEAFF. For the CDR3, the DNA is TGTGCCAGCAGTTTCGTGGGGGGCCGCGCTGAAGCTTTCTTT.

CDR3 sequence (DNA): TGTGCCAGCAGCCCCGACAGGGGGGGTTACAATGAGCAGTTCTTC. Translating gives CASSPDRGGYNEQFF. The chain has TRBV9 and TRBJ2-1, with 9 bases matching TRBD1. V lost 4 bases to trimming and J lost 4 bases; unmatched junction nucleotides: 6. The CDR3 has 15 residues. The germline CDR1 and CDR2 sequences are SGDLS and YYNGEE.

This chain uses TRBV30 with TRBJ2-7; D unresolved. Trimming took off 2 bases at V and 2 bases at J, with 10 bases between the two ends. The CDR3 spans 13 residues. CDR1 is GTSNPN and CDR2 is SVGIG in the germline V gene (reference sequence). The CDR3 spells CAWSRSLAYEQYF. The CDR3 bases are TGTGCCTGGAGTCGCAGCTTAGCCTACGAGCAGTACTTC.

The chain links TRBV20-1 to TRBJ2-5; D is unclear. The CDR3 runs 11 residues. CDR1 is DFQATT and CDR2 is SNEGSKA in the germline V gene (reference sequence). The V and J ends lost 2 bases and 5 bases respectively, with 6 bases between them. For the CDR3, the DNA is TGCAGTGCTAGAATTTGGGAGACCCAGTACTTC. It codes for CSARIWETQYF.

V usage is TRBV27 and J usage is TRBJ1-1; TRBD1 matches at 10 bases. From germline, CDR1 is MNHEY and CDR2 SMNVEV (reference sequence). The CDR3 contains 16 residues. The trim removed 4 bases at V and 1 base at J, leaving 6 bases unmatched. This CDR3 reads CASSSWTGGRNTEAFF. The CDR3, as DNA: TGTGCCAGCAGTTCCTGGACAGGGGGACGGAACACTGAAGCTTTCTTT.

The gene calls are TRBV30 and TRBJ2-7; D call uncertain. This CDR3 has 11 amino acids. Germline V lookup: CDR1 GTSNPN, CDR2 SVGIG (reference sequence). V gave up 8 bases and J gave up 2 bases, with 10 bases separating them. The DNA for the CDR3 is TGTGCCCACGACCGGACCTACGAGCAGTACTTC. Translation: CAHDRTYEQYF.

The CDR3 DNA reads as TGTGCCTGGAGTGTTAGATTTTATGGCTACACCTTC. Its protein is CAWSVRFYGYTF. The J gene is TRBJ1-2, the V gene TRBV30; the D is unclear. Germline CDR1 reads GTSNPN; CDR2 reads SVGIG (reference sequence). V was shortened by 0 bases and J by 5 bases, with 7 bases between the two germline ends. The CDR3 loop spans 12 amino acids.

Regarding this clone: Other DNA sequences in this specimen translate into the identical CDR3. This chain links TRBV30 with TRBJ2-3; D unclear. This CDR3 contains 13 residues. Trimming took 0 bases from V and 1 from J, leaving 5 bases between them. The germline V gene encodes CDR1 GTSNPN and CDR2 SVGIG (reference sequence). The CDR3 is CAWSVKGTDTQYF. The CDR3 nucleotides are TGTGCCTGGAGTGTAAAGGGCACAGATACGCAGTATTTT.

This clone appeared a few times. V is TRBV5-1 and J is TRBJ1-6, with unresolved D. Germline values: CDR1 SGHRS, CDR2 YFSETQ. The V and J ends lost 4 bases and 7 bases respectively, with 24 bases between them. The CDR3 is 18 residues long. DNA for the CDR3: TGCGCCAGCAGCCCCCGGCGCCCGTCAGGTCGCGGGAATTCACCCCTCCACTTT. Its translation: CASSPRRPSGRGNSPLHF.